The rows below give T cell receptor beta chains drawn from one sample of a study of T cell repertoires in cytomegalovirus infection. From the reads, TCRdb called clonotypes with MiXCR, one entry per CDR3 protein. This table holds hundreds of thousands of distinct CDR3 sequences, roughly a third found once. The source material was PBMCs. The receptors come from a human donor in good health (CMV status not recorded). Some clones in this sample may be carry-over from other donors' samples. CDR3s include the opening cysteine and the closing phenylalanine or tryptophan.

CDR3 protein: CASSTGQAAGEQYF; J gene: TRBJ2-7; V gene: TRBV7-6
CDR3 protein: CASSSSGGAWGETQYF; J gene: TRBJ2-5; V gene: TRBV12-3/TRBV12-4
CDR3 protein: CASSLNRDYEQYF; J gene: TRBJ2-7; V gene: TRBV11-3
CDR3 protein: CASSPVIAGSYEQYF; J gene: TRBJ2-7; V gene: TRBV4-1
CDR3 protein: CSARDEQGTNLYEQYF; J gene: TRBJ2-7; V gene: TRBV20-1
CDR3 protein: CASSLVGAGYGYTF; J gene: TRBJ1-2; V gene: TRBV12-3/TRBV12-4
CDR3 protein: CASTSAGAIGYTF; J gene: TRBJ1-2; V gene: TRBV28
CDR3 protein: CAITPGQISYEQYF; J gene: TRBJ2-7; V gene: TRBV10-3
CDR3 protein: CAISEGNGYTF; J gene: TRBJ1-2; V gene: TRBV10-3
CDR3 protein: CSASMDANSPLHF; J gene: TRBJ1-6; V gene: TRBV20-1
CDR3 protein: CASSLGWGADETQYF; J gene: TRBJ2-5; V gene: TRBV11-2
CDR3 protein: CASSQTGEAFF; J gene: TRBJ1-1; V gene: TRBV12-3/TRBV12-4
CDR3 protein: CASAPTTGVNQPQHF; J gene: TRBJ1-5; V gene: TRBV12-3/TRBV12-4
CDR3 protein: CSASNRNNEQFF; J gene: TRBJ2-1; V gene: TRBV20-1
CDR3 protein: CASSEMLRVFDTEAFF; J gene: TRBJ1-1; V gene: TRBV6-1
CDR3 protein: CASSLGDRAHTIYF; J gene: TRBJ1-3; V gene: TRBV7-2
CDR3 protein: CASSPRRISSYNSPLHF; J gene: TRBJ1-6; V gene: TRBV5-4
CDR3 protein: CASSSYRAGGELFF; J gene: TRBJ2-2; V gene: TRBV5-6
CDR3 protein: CASSRLQANTEAFF; J gene: TRBJ1-1; V gene: TRBV7-9
CDR3 protein: CASRVAGAQYEQYF; J gene: TRBJ2-7; V gene: TRBV28
CDR3 protein: CAIRSQDEAFF; J gene: TRBJ1-1; V gene: TRBV10-3
CDR3 protein: CASSFGRLVYGYTF; J gene: TRBJ1-2; V gene: TRBV12-3/TRBV12-4
CDR3 protein: CASHRQGGNQPQHF; J gene: TRBJ1-5; V gene: TRBV6-6
CDR3 protein: CASSYVGSPLHF; J gene: TRBJ1-6; V gene: TRBV6-5
CDR3 protein: CASSSHTGTSNTEAFF; J gene: TRBJ1-1; V gene: TRBV6-6
CDR3 protein: CSVLATLGYGYTF; J gene: TRBJ1-2; V gene: TRBV29-1
CDR3 protein: CASSEGQGIVYEQYF; J gene: TRBJ2-7; V gene: TRBV6-2/TRBV6-3
CDR3 protein: CASSLTGRDSGNTIYF; J gene: TRBJ1-3; V gene: TRBV7-8
CDR3 protein: CAISTGGLDEKLFF; J gene: TRBJ1-4; V gene: TRBV10-3
CDR3 protein: CASSLYYTGELFF; J gene: TRBJ2-2; V gene: TRBV7-2
CDR3 protein: CASSIPDTAGTDTQYF; J gene: TRBJ2-3; V gene: TRBV19
CDR3 protein: CASSLLTGMEDTQYF; J gene: TRBJ2-3; V gene: TRBV27
CDR3 protein: CASRALSGGTYEQYF; J gene: TRBJ2-7; V gene: TRBV28
CDR3 protein: CASSLGQGLAGELFF; J gene: TRBJ2-2; V gene: TRBV5-6
CDR3 protein: CASSPLFGATGELFF; J gene: TRBJ2-2; V gene: TRBV11-2
CDR3 protein: CASRSLTTGTGPHYTF; J gene: TRBJ1-2; V gene: TRBV6-1
CDR3 protein: CSAAGQGNEQYF; J gene: TRBJ2-7; V gene: TRBV20-1
CDR3 protein: CASSLAPALRAYEQYF; J gene: TRBJ2-7; V gene: TRBV7-2
CDR3 protein: CASRDSGLAGGSSYNEQFF; J gene: TRBJ2-1; V gene: TRBV5-8
CDR3 protein: CAISMGGRVNTEAFF; J gene: TRBJ1-1; V gene: TRBV19
CDR3 protein: CASRGIQGTTGELFF; J gene: TRBJ2-2; V gene: TRBV28
CDR3 protein: CASSLGAIPRDNSPLHF; J gene: TRBJ1-6; V gene: TRBV7-6
CDR3 protein: CASSPKGGPGWETQYF; J gene: TRBJ2-5; V gene: TRBV4-3